This entry is about one TCR beta chain. The same CDR3 also results from other DNA sequences found in this sample. Sequenced by immunoSEQ multiplex PCR; TCRdb stores in-frame clones only, minus some. The sample shows hundreds of thousands of clones, under 80% of them seen only once. This sample stems from a study of shared clonotypes between healthy human individuals. V was shortened by 0 bases and J by 4 bases, with 10 bases between the two germline ends. Germline V CDR1 and CDR2: SGHRS, YFSETQ. The CDR3 runs to 14 residues. The TCR sequence derives from a man younger than 40 in good health. V usage is TRBV5-1 and J usage is TRBJ2-5; tentatively, D is TRBD2 (6 bases). Sequencing was done on a sample of memory CD4+ T cells sorted from blood. Subset noted: CD45RA-negative fraction. The CDR3 spells CASSLAVGGETQYF. CDR3 DNA: TGCGCCAGCAGCTTGGCCGTGGGGGGAGAGACCCAGTACTTC.